Following are 30 T cell receptor beta chains from one sample sequenced in a study of graft-versus-host responses after intestinal transplantation. The antigens these receptors bind are not known. Method: immunoSEQ multiplex PCR; TCRdb's copy keeps in-frame clones and lacks some. The profile shows fewer than 150,000 clones, around nine tenths of them singletons. The sequenced sample was unstimulated CD4+ T cells sorted from spleen or lymph node cells, obtained before intestinal transplant. These receptors came from a human donor who received an intestinal transplant.

This chain connects TRBV13 to TRBJ2-7, with unresolved D. Germline values: CDR1 PRHDT, CDR2 FYEKMQ (reference sequence). The length of the CDR3 is 11 residues. Trimming removed 1 base at V and 6 bases at J, with 4 bases between. This CDR3 reads CASSLAGEQYF. CDR3 DNA: TGTGCCAGCAGCTTAGCGGGCGAGCAGTACTTC.

The rearrangement links TRBV19 to TRBJ1-3; 12 nucleotides line up with TRBD1. This CDR3 comprises 14 residues. V shed 8 bases, J shed 4 bases, and the junction held 3 bases outside the gene matches. CDR1 LNHDA and CDR2 SQIVND come from the germline V gene (reference sequence). This CDR3 is CASGDRGLGNTIYF. In DNA, the CDR3 is TGTGCCAGTGGGGACAGGGGGCTCGGAAACACCATATATTTT.

The chain links TRBV9 to TRBJ1-6; a weak D match, TRBD1 (5 bases). This CDR3 region has 13 residues. With 4 bases removed from V and 14 bases from J, the gap between germline ends came to 16 bases. CDR1 is SGDLS and CDR2 is YYNGEE in the germline V gene. CDR3 sequence: CASSRGDKGALHF. As DNA, the CDR3 is TGTGCCAGCAGCAGAGGGGATAAGGGAGCCCTCCACTTT. Drawing the rest from reference TRBV9 and TRBJ1-6, the complete variable domain is DSGVTQTPKHLITATGQRVTLRCSPRSGDLSVYWYQQSLDQGLQFLIQYYNGEERAKGNILERFSAQQFPDLHSELNLSSLELGDSALYFCASSRGDKGALHFGNGTRLTVT.

The chain carries TRBV7-8 and TRBJ1-3, with D possibly matching TRBD1 (5 bases). The CDR3 length is 18 residues. V lost 2 bases to trimming and J lost 0 bases, with 17 bases between them. Germline V lookup: CDR1 SGHVS, CDR2 FQNEAQ. CDR3: CASSLFPTRGSSGNTIYF. DNA for the CDR3: TGTGCCAGCAGCTTATTCCCCACACGGGGGAGCTCTGGAAACACCATATATTTT.

This chain joins TRBV10-2 and TRBJ2-1; possible D gene TRBD2, 5 bases. V was clipped by 8 bases and J by 4 bases, with 15 bases between them. The CDR3 has 14 residues. Germline V lookup: CDR1 WSHSY, CDR2 SAAADI. CDR3 DNA: TGCGCCAGCTACGATCGGAGGAGTTACAATGAGCAGTTCTTC. Amino acids: CASYDRRSYNEQFF.

The chain has TRBV6-1 and TRBJ2-3; 8 bases align to TRBD2. After removal of 2 bases from V and 4 bases from J, the junction contained 11 bases not matched to a gene. Germline-derived CDR1 and CDR2 are MNHNS and SASEGT. The CDR3 sequence is 17 residues long. The CDR3 DNA is TGTGCCAGCAGTGAAAGCCCCTCCAGCGGGGGCGCAGATACGCAGTATTTT. It yields the protein CASSESPSSGGADTQYF.

This sequence joins TRBV6-6 and TRBJ1-5, with a possible D match to TRBD1 (6 bases). Germline lookup yields CDR1 MNHNY and CDR2 SVGAGI (reference sequence). The CDR3 is 14 amino acids. Trimming took 7 bases from V and 3 from J, leaving 13 bases between them. CDR3 nucleotide sequence: TGTGCCAGCACACAGGGTCGGGACAATCAGCCCCAGCATTTT. Translating it yields CASTQGRDNQPQHF.

The chain joins TRBV6-1 to TRBJ2-6, with D perhaps being TRBD1 or TRBD2 (6 bases each). The CDR3 length is 15 residues. Germline V gene lookup returns CDR1 MNHNS and CDR2 SASEGT. Trimming pared 10 bases from V and 0 bases from J, leaving 13 bases between. This CDR3 reads CATLWGASGANVLTF. The CDR3 nucleotides are TGTGCCACCCTGTGGGGGGCCTCTGGGGCCAACGTCCTGACTTTC.

This clone has a handful of counts. The genes are TRBV5-4 and TRBJ1-3; D is uncertain. CDR3 length equals 12 residues. From germline, CDR1 is SGHNT and CDR2 YYREEE (reference sequence). V lost 3 bases, J lost 4 bases, and 5 bases lay in between. The CDR3 protein is CASSSQGNTIYF. For the CDR3, the DNA is TGTGCCAGCAGCTCACAGGGAAACACCATATATTTT.

The chain has TRBV9 and TRBJ1-6; 7 nucleotides match TRBD1. V shed 1 base and J 9 bases; nucleotides not matched to a gene: 7. The CDR3 covers 15 residues. Germline-derived CDR1 and CDR2 are SGDLS and YYNGEE. CDR3 residues: CASSVTDRRSSPLHF. Written as DNA, the CDR3 is TGTGCCAGCAGCGTAACGGACAGGAGAAGTTCACCCCTCCACTTT.

This clone was seen just once. The CDR3 DNA is TGTGCTAGTGCCCACCGGACTACGCACAATGAGCAGTTCTTC. It encodes CASAHRTTHNEQFF. This chain connects TRBV12-5 to TRBJ2-1, with a weak D call TRBD2 (6 bases). V lost 7 bases to trimming and J lost 5 bases, with 15 bases between them. Germline assignment: CDR1 LGHNT and CDR2 FRNRAP. CDR3 length equals 14 residues.

This chain links TRBV15 with TRBJ1-3; unclear D gene. Looked up from germline, CDR1 is LNHNV and CDR2 is YYDKDF (reference sequence). This CDR3 is built from 16 residues. The V gene lost 0 bases and the J gene lost 2 bases, with 11 bases spanning the gap. The CDR3 DNA sequence: TGTGCCACCAGCAGAGATGTAGTGCACCCTGGAAACACCATATATTTT. Residues: CATSRDVVHPGNTIYF.

V and J are TRBV6-1 and TRBJ2-7; unclear D gene. From germline, CDR1 is MNHNS and CDR2 SASEGT. The germline V and J ends were trimmed by 5 bases and 0 bases, with 2 bases remaining between them. The CDR3 has 11 amino acids. CDR3 nucleotides: TGTGCCAGCAGTCCCTCCTACGAGCAGTACTTC. Amino acid sequence: CASSPSYEQYF.

The CDR3 bases are TGTGCCAGTACCTCAGACACGGTTTATCAGCCCCAGCATTTT. Its translation: CASTSDTVYQPQHF. J is TRBJ1-5 and V is TRBV19; D is ambiguous. The CDR3 length is 14 residues. The V end was cut by 7 bases, the J end by 5 bases, with 15 bases between. Per the germline V gene, CDR1 is LNHDA and CDR2 is SQIVND (reference sequence).

This clone has a single count. The chain uses TRBV6-1 and TRBJ2-5; D possibly corresponds to TRBD2 (6 bases). With 3 bases removed from V and 2 bases from J, the gap between germline ends came to 16 bases. Germline loops: CDR1 MNHNS, CDR2 SASEGT. The CDR3 has 16 residues. For the CDR3, the DNA is TGTGCCAGCAGTGACACGCCTCCCGGGGGTCAAGAGACCCAGTACTTC. As protein: CASSDTPPGGQETQYF.

The genes are TRBV20-1 and TRBJ2-4, with D unresolved. The V gene's germline CDR1 is DFQATT and CDR2 SNEGSKA (reference sequence). The V and J ends lost 6 bases and 3 bases respectively, with 3 bases between them. The CDR3 is 10 amino acids. The CDR3 bases are TGCAGTGCAAGCAAAAACATTCAGTACTTC. This codes for CSASKNIQYF.

The chain carries TRBV13 and TRBJ2-7; D is unclear. CDR1 is PRHDT, CDR2 FYEKMQ, per germline (reference sequence). Trimming pared 5 bases from V and 0 bases from J, leaving 2 bases between. The CDR3 has 11 residues. CDR3 region: CASSASYEQYF. In DNA, the CDR3 is TGTGCCAGCAGCGCCTCCTACGAGCAGTACTTC.

In DNA, the CDR3 is TGTGCCAGCAGCCAAGGAGGGGACAGGCGCTATGGCTACACCTTC. Translation: CASSQGGDRRYGYTF. The chain recombines TRBV14 with TRBJ1-2; 8 bases line up with TRBD1. V lost 1 base to trimming and J lost 4 bases; unmatched junction nucleotides: 5. Per germline, CDR1 SGHDN and CDR2 FVKESK. This CDR3 is 15 amino acids long.

The chain couples TRBV19 to TRBJ2-7; possibly TRBD1 for D (7 bases). The CDR3 extends over 19 amino acids. Germline V gene sequence: CDR1 LNHDA, CDR2 SQIVND (reference sequence). V gave up 7 bases and J gave up 2 bases, with 30 bases separating them. This CDR3 is CASNLGGTAILGLTYEQYF. The DNA for the CDR3 is TGTGCCAGTAATCTAGGGGGGACAGCGATCTTAGGGTTAACCTACGAGCAGTACTTC.

This sequence joins TRBV6-6 and TRBJ2-5; D is perhaps TRBD1 or TRBD2 (5 bases each). V was shortened by 6 bases and J by 4 bases, with 9 bases between the two germline ends. This CDR3 contains 12 residues. Germline V gene data show CDR1 as MNHNY and CDR2 as SVGAGI (reference sequence). In DNA form, the CDR3 reads TGTGCCAGCAGCCGGGACCCAGAGACCCAGTACTTC. Its protein is CASSRDPETQYF.

This clone has just a few counts. V and J are TRBV6-4 and TRBJ2-3; 7 bases line up with TRBD2. The CDR3 has 15 amino acids. Germline trimming cut 5 bases from V and 3 bases from J; bases unmatched to any gene: 8. Germline assignment: CDR1 MRHNA and CDR2 SNTAGT. The DNA for the CDR3 is TGTGCCAGCAGTCGAGCTAGCGGATTAACAGATACGCAGTATTTT. Translating gives CASSRASGLTDTQYF.

The rearrangement links TRBV19 to TRBJ1-2; D uncertain. CDR3 size: 14 residues. Trimming cost V 5 bases and J 4 bases, with 14 bases left between them. The V gene's germline CDR1 is LNHDA and CDR2 SQIVND (reference sequence). CDR3: CASSAAGMGYGYTF. The CDR3 DNA follows: TGTGCCAGTAGTGCGGCGGGGATGGGCTATGGCTACACCTTC.

This chain joins TRBV5-1 and TRBJ1-1, with D possibly matching TRBD1 (5 bases). Between the trimmed V and J ends, which lost 4 bases and 1 base, there was a span of 11 bases. This CDR3 is 14 amino acids long. Germline V gene sequence: CDR1 SGHRS, CDR2 YFSETQ. CDR3 residues: CASSIGTSNTEAFF. The DNA for the CDR3 is TGCGCCAGCAGCATAGGGACTTCGAACACTGAAGCTTTCTTT.

The V call is TRBV9, the J call TRBJ1-1; weak D call: TRBD1 (5 bases). The germline V gene encodes CDR1 SGDLS and CDR2 YYNGEE. The V and J ends lost 4 bases and 7 bases respectively, with 17 bases between them. CDR3 size: 14 residues. CDR3 sequence reads: CASSLEGTTNEAFF. The CDR3, as DNA: TGTGCCAGCAGCCTTGAGGGGACGACCAATGAAGCTTTCTTT.

The chain carries TRBV6-5 and TRBJ2-7; a possible D gene is TRBD1 (5 bases). Per germline, CDR1 MNHEY and CDR2 SVGAGI. Trimming removed 5 bases at V and 5 bases at J, with 10 bases between. The CDR3 runs 12 residues. Here the CDR3 DNA reads TGTGCCAGCAGTCCTCAGGGTAACGAGCAGTACTTC. Protein product: CASSPQGNEQYF.

The chain joins TRBV19 to TRBJ2-3; unclear D gene. V dropped 6 bases and J dropped 2 bases, with 9 bases sitting between them. Germline CDR1 and CDR2: LNHDA and SQIVND (reference sequence). The CDR3 runs 13 residues. The CDR3 nucleotides are TGTGCCAGTAGCCGTAGGATCACAGATACGCAGTATTTT. Its protein product is CASSRRITDTQYF.

This chain uses TRBV5-1 with TRBJ2-1; 9 nucleotides agree with TRBD2. The germline V gene encodes CDR1 SGHRS and CDR2 YFSETQ. The CDR3 consists of 16 residues. The V segment lost 0 bases and the J segment 2 bases; nucleotides outside the gene matches: 3. The CDR3 nucleotides are TGCGCCAGCAGCTTGGCTAGCGGGGCCACCTACAATGAGCAGTTCTTC. Encoded protein: CASSLASGATYNEQFF.

The chain links TRBV12-1 to TRBJ2-1. TRBV12-1 is a pseudogene locus. This CDR3 comprises 14 residues. The CDR3 DNA is TGTGCCAGCAGCTCCAAGGGCCCGACGGATGAGCAGTTCTTC. It encodes CASSSKGPTDEQFF.

This clone showed up just once. V is TRBV6-1 and J is TRBJ1-1; a possible D gene is TRBD1 (5 bases). Trimming removed 4 bases at V and 0 bases at J, with 12 bases between. The CDR3 has 15 residues. Looked up from germline, CDR1 is MNHNS and CDR2 is SASEGT. DNA for the CDR3: TGTGCCAGCAGTGTACGGGAAGGGGTGAACACTGAAGCTTTCTTT. Protein product: CASSVREGVNTEAFF.

The chain recombines TRBV6-5 with TRBJ1-2; perhaps TRBD1 as D (5 bases). Germline CDR1 and CDR2: MNHEY and SVGAGI. There are 13 residues in the CDR3. V was clipped by 4 bases and J by 3 bases, with 9 bases between them. This CDR3 is CASSSGTDYGYTF. The CDR3 bases are TGTGCCAGCAGTTCCGGGACCGACTATGGCTACACCTTC.